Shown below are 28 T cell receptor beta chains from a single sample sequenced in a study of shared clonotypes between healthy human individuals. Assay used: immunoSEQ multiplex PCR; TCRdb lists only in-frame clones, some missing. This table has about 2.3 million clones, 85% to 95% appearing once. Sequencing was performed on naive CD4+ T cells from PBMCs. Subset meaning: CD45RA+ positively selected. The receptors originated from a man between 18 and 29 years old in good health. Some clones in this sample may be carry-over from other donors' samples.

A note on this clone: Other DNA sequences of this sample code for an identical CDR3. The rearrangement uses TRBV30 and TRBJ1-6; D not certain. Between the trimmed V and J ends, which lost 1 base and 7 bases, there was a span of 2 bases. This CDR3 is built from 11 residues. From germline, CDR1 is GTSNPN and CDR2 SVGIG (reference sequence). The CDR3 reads CAWSGNSPLHF. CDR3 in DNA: TGTGCCTGGAGTGGGAATTCACCCCTCCACTTT.

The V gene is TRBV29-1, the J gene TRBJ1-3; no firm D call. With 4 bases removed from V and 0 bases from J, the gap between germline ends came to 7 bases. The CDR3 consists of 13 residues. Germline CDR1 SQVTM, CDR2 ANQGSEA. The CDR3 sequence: CSVGGFSGNTIYF. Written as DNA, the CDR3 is TGCAGCGTTGGGGGTTTCTCTGGAAACACCATATATTTT.

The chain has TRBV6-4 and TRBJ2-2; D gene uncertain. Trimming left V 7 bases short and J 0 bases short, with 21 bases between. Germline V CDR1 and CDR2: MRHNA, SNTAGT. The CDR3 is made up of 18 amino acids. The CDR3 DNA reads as TGTGCCAGCAACAGTAGTACGGCTAGGGCTCCGAACACCGGGGAGCTGTTTTTT. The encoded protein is CASNSSTARAPNTGELFF.

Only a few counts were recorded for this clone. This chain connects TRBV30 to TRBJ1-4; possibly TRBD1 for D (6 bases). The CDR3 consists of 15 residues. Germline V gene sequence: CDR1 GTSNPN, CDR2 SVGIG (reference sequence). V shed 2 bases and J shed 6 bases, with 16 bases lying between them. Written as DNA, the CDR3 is TGTGCCTGGAGTTCGCAGGGGACGGCGGATGAAAAACTGTTTTTT. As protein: CAWSSQGTADEKLFF.

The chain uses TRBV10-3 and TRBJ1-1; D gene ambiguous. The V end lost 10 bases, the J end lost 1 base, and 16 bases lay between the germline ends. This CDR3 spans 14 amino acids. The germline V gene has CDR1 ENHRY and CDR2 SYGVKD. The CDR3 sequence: CATSGRETNTEAFF. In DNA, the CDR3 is TGTGCCACCTCCGGGAGGGAAACGAACACTGAAGCTTTCTTT.

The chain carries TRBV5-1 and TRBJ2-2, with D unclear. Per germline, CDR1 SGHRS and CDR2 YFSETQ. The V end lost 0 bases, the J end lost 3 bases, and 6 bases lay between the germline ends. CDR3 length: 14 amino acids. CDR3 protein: CASSLGRDTGELFF. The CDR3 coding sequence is TGCGCCAGCAGCTTGGGAAGGGACACCGGGGAGCTGTTTTTT.

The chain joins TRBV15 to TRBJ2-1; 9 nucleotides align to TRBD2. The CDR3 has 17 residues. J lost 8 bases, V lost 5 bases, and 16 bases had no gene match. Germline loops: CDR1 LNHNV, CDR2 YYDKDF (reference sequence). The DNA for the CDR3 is TGTGCCACCAGCGGAGGAACGAGTAGCGGGAGTCGCGATGAGCAGTTCTTC. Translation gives CATSGGTSSGSRDEQFF.

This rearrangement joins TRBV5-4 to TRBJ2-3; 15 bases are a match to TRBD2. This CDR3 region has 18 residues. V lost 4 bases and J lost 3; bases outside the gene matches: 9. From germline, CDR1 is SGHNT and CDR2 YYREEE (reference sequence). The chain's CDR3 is CASSLGLAGGKGTDTQYF. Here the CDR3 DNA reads TGTGCCAGCAGCCTCGGACTAGCGGGAGGGAAGGGGACAGATACGCAGTATTTT.

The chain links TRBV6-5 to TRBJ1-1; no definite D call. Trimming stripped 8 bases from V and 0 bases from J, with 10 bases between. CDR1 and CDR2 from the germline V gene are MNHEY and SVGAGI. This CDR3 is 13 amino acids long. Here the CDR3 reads CASVGLLNTEAFF. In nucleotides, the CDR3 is TGTGCCAGCGTAGGCTTGTTGAACACTGAAGCTTTCTTT.

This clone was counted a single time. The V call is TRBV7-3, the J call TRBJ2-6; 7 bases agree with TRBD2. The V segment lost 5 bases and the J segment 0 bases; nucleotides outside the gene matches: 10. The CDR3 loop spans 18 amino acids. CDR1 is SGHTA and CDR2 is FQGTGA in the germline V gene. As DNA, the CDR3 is TGTGCCAGCAGCCCACAACCCTGGGGGGGCTCTGGGGCCAACGTCCTGACTTTC. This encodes CASSPQPWGGSGANVLTF.

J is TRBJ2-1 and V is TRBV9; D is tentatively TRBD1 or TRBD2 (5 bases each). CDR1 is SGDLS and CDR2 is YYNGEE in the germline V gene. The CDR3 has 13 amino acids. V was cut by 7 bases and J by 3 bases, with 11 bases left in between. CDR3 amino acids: CASSWDLYNEQFF. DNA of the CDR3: TGTGCCAGCTCCTGGGACCTCTACAATGAGCAGTTCTTC.

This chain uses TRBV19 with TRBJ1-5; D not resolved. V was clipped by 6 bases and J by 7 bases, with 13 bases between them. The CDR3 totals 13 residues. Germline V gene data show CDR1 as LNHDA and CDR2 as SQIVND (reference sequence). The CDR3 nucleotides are TGTGCCAGTAGAAAAATAGAGTCGCAGCCCCAGCATTTT. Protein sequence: CASRKIESQPQHF. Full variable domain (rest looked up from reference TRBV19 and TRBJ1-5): DGGITQSPKYLFRKEGQNVTLSCEQNLNHDAMYWYRQDPGQGLRLIYYSQIVNDFQKGDIAEGYSVSREKKESFPLTVTSAQKNPTAFYLCASRKIESQPQHFGDGTRLSIL.

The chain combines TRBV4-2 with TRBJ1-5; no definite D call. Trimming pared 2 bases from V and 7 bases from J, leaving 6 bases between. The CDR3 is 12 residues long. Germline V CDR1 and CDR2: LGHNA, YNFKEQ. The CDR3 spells CASSQSNQPQHF. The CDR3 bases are TGTGCCAGCAGCCAATCAAACCAGCCCCAGCATTTT.

The CDR3 reads CASRPTGANSPLHF. DNA of the CDR3: TGTGCCAGCAGACCTACAGGGGCCAATTCACCCCTCCACTTT. The chain uses TRBV28 and TRBJ1-6; 7 positions agree with TRBD1. Germline loops: CDR1 MDHEN, CDR2 SYDVKM. V lost 6 bases to trimming and J lost 7 bases; unmatched junction nucleotides: 6. There are 14 residues in the CDR3.

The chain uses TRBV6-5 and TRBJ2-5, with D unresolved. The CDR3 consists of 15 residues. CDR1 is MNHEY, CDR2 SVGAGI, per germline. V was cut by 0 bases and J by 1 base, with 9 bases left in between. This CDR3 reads CASSYSWAAQETQYF. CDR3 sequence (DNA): TGTGCCAGCAGTTACTCGTGGGCAGCCCAAGAGACCCAGTACTTC.

CDR3 sequence reads: CASSTLGSGKDYGYTF. Here the CDR3 DNA reads TGTGCCAGCAGCACCCTAGGGTCAGGGAAGGACTATGGCTACACCTTC. The chain is built from TRBV9 and TRBJ1-2; a weak D match, TRBD1 (5 bases). The CDR3 consists of 16 residues. The germline CDR1 and CDR2 sequences are SGDLS and YYNGEE. V was cut by 4 bases and J by 3 bases, with 19 bases left in between.

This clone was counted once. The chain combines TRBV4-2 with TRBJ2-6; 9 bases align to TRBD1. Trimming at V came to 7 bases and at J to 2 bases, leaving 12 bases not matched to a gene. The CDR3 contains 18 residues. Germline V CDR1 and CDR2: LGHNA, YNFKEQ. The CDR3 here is CASNVRDRVGPGANVLTF. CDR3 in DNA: TGTGCCAGCAACGTCCGGGACAGGGTTGGGCCTGGGGCCAACGTCCTGACTTTC.

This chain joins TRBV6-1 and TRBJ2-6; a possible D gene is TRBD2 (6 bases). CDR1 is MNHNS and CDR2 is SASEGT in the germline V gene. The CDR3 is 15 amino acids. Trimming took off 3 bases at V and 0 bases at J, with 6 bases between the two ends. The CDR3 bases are TGTGCCAGCAGTGAGACTAGCTCTGGGGCCAACGTCCTGACTTTC. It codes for CASSETSSGANVLTF.

This CDR3 reads CASSASGGRANEKLFF. The CDR3 DNA follows: TGTGCCAGCAGTGCCTCGGGGGGGCGGGCTAATGAAAAACTGTTTTTT. V and J are TRBV6-1 and TRBJ1-4; possible D gene TRBD1, 6 bases. The germline V gene encodes CDR1 MNHNS and CDR2 SASEGT. The CDR3 contains 16 residues. Trimming removed 4 bases from V and 3 bases from J, with 15 bases in between.

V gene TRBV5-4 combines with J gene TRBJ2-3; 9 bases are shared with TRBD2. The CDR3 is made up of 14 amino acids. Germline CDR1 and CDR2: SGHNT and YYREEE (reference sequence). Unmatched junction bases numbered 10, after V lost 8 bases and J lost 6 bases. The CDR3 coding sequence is TGTGCCAGTGGCCGGCGGGAGGGGAGCGATACGCAGTATTTT. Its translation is CASGRREGSDTQYF. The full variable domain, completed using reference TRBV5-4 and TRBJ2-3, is ETGVTQSPTHLIKTRGQQVTLRCSSQSGHNTVSWYQQALGQGPQFIFQYYREEENGRGNFPPRFSGLQFPNYSSELNVNALELDDSALYLCASGRREGSDTQYFGPGTRLTVL.

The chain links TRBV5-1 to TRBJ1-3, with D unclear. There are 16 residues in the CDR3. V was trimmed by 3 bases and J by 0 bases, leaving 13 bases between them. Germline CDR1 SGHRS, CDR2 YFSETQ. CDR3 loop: CASSSMPVDSGNTIYF. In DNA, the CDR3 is TGCGCCAGCAGCTCTATGCCTGTGGACTCTGGAAACACCATATATTTT.

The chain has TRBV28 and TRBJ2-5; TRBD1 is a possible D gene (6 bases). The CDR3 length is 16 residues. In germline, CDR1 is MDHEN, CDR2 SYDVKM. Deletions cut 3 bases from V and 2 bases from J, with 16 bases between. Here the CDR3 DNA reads TGTGCCAGCAGTTTCGCCCGGACACAGGGACAAGAGACCCAGTACTTC. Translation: CASSFARTQGQETQYF.

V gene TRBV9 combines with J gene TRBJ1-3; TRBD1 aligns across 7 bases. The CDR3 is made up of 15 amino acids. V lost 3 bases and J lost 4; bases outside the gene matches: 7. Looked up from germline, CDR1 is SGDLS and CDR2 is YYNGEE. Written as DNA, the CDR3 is TGTGCCAGCAGCGCGCAGGGGGTCAGGGGAAACACCATATATTTT. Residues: CASSAQGVRGNTIYF. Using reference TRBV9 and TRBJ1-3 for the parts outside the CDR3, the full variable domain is DSGVTQTPKHLITATGQRVTLRCSPRSGDLSVYWYQQSLDQGLQFLIQYYNGEERAKGNILERFSAQQFPDLHSELNLSSLELGDSALYFCASSAQGVRGNTIYFGEGSWLTVV.

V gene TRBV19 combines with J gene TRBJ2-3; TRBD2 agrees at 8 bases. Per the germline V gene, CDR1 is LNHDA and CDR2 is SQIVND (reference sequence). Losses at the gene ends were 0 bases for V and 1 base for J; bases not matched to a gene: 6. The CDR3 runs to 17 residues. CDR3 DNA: TGTGCCAGTAGTATAGATCGGAGCGGGAGCGGCACAGATACGCAGTATTTT. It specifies CASSIDRSGSGTDTQYF.

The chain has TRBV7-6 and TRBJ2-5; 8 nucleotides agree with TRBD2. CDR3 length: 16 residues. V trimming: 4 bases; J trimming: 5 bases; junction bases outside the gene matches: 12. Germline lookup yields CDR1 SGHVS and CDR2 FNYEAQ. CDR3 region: CASSSAGTSRWETQYF. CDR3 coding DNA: TGTGCCAGCAGCTCTGCCGGGACTAGTAGATGGGAGACCCAGTACTTC.

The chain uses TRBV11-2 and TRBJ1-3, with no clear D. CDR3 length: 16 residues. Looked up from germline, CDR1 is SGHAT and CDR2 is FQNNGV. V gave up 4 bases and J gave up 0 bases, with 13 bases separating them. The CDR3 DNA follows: TGTGCCAGCAGCTCGGGCCTGCACCTCTCTGGAAACACCATATATTTT. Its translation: CASSSGLHLSGNTIYF.

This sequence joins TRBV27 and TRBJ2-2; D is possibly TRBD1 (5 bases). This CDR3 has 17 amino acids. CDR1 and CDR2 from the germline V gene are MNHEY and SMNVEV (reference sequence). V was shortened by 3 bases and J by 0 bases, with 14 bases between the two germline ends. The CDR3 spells CASSLLRQTPNTGELFF. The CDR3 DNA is TGTGCCAGCAGTTTGCTCAGACAGACACCGAACACCGGGGAGCTGTTTTTT.

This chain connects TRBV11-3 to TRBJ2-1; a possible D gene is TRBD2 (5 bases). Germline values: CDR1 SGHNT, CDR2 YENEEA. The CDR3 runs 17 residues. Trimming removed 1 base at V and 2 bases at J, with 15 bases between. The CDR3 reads CASSLVRTPSPYNEQFF. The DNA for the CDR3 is TGTGCCAGCAGCTTAGTCCGAACGCCTAGCCCCTACAATGAGCAGTTCTTC.